These 3 T cell receptor beta chains originate from one sample sequenced in a study of tumor-infiltrating lymphocytes in localized non-small cell lung cancer. Generated by immunoSEQ multiplex PCR, the TCRdb table keeps only in-frame clones and is missing some. The sample holds 9,300 or so clones; approximately 77% are singletons and the top ten take around 21%. Sequenced material: lung tumor tissue. The origin of the receptors is a human donor with non-small cell lung cancer.

J is TRBJ2-2 and V is TRBV7-8; D is unresolved. The V gene's germline CDR1 is SGHVS and CDR2 FQNEAQ. V was cut by 1 base and J by 2 bases, with 11 bases left in between. The CDR3 spans 16 residues. This CDR3 is CASSLGQALNTGELFF. CDR3 in DNA: TGTGCCAGCAGCTTAGGCCAGGCACTAAACACCGGGGAGCTGTTTTTT.

The V and J genes are TRBV5-1 and TRBJ1-2; 8 bases line up with TRBD1. Looked up from germline, CDR1 is SGHRS and CDR2 is YFSETQ. Germline trimming cut 7 bases from V and 4 bases from J; bases unmatched to any gene: 6. The CDR3 has 13 residues. In DNA form, the CDR3 reads TGCGCCAGCCGACAGGGGTTAGCCTATGGCTACACCTTC. Translation gives CASRQGLAYGYTF.

Sample share makes this clone medium-sized. V is TRBV5-6 and J is TRBJ1-5; D unclear. Per germline, CDR1 SGHDT and CDR2 YYEEEE. The CDR3 is made up of 15 amino acids. V gave up 2 bases and J gave up 0 bases, with 9 bases separating them. CDR3 nucleotide sequence: TGTGCCAGCAGCTTACGTAGAACTAGCAATCAGCCCCAGCATTTT. Translated, it gives CASSLRRTSNQPQHF.